This record looks at one T cell receptor (beta chain) sequence and its context. This sample is drawn from a study of T cell changes during pregnancy in multiple sclerosis. The CDR3 covers 16 residues. CDR1 is SGDLS, CDR2 YYNGEE, per germline. With V trimmed by 3 bases and J by 2 bases, 7 bases remained unmatched. Measured with immunoSEQ multiplex PCR; TCRdb has only the in-frame clones, and not every one. Of 15,000 or so clones listed, roughly 85% are singletons. The receptor was derived from a female donor with multiple sclerosis, enrolled in a pregnancy study. The V call is TRBV9, the J call TRBJ2-5; 10 bases fit TRBD2. Source: CD8+ T cells from peripheral blood mononuclear cells, taken in the first trimester of pregnancy. In nucleotides, the CDR3 is TGTGCCAGCAGCGGGGGAGCGGGGGGGATACAAGAGACCCAGTACTTC. It translates to CASSGGAGGIQETQYF.